This T cell receptor beta chain is drawn from a study of neurological immune-mediated disorders. Study outcomes and limitations: Expanded clones shared no CDR3 amino acid sequences across subjects, suggesting private repertoires in all groups. HTLV-1-associated myelopathy had the most TCR clonal expansion, whereas multiple sclerosis had the least (lower than in healthy controls).

V dropped 2 bases and J dropped 8 bases, with 9 bases sitting between them. This CDR3 is built from 13 residues. This clonotype was counted ten times or more. Antigen: not known. The time point is: longitudinal time-point 2. The unsorted libraries were produced from 2 million PBMCs held at -80 C. TCRdb re-called the 5' RACE reads with MiXCR, one entry per CDR3 protein. Of 65,000 to 85,000 distinct CDR3 sequences in the sample, about 5% were seen once. The sequence was obtained from an older woman with multiple sclerosis. The rearrangement uses TRBV12-3 or TRBV12-4 and TRBJ1-4, with D tentatively TRBD1 (5 bases). The sample taken for sequencing was PBMCs. CDR3 in amino acids: CASSLQGGEKLFF. CDR3 in DNA: TGTGCCAGCAGTTTACAGGGAGGGGAAAAACTGTTTTTT.